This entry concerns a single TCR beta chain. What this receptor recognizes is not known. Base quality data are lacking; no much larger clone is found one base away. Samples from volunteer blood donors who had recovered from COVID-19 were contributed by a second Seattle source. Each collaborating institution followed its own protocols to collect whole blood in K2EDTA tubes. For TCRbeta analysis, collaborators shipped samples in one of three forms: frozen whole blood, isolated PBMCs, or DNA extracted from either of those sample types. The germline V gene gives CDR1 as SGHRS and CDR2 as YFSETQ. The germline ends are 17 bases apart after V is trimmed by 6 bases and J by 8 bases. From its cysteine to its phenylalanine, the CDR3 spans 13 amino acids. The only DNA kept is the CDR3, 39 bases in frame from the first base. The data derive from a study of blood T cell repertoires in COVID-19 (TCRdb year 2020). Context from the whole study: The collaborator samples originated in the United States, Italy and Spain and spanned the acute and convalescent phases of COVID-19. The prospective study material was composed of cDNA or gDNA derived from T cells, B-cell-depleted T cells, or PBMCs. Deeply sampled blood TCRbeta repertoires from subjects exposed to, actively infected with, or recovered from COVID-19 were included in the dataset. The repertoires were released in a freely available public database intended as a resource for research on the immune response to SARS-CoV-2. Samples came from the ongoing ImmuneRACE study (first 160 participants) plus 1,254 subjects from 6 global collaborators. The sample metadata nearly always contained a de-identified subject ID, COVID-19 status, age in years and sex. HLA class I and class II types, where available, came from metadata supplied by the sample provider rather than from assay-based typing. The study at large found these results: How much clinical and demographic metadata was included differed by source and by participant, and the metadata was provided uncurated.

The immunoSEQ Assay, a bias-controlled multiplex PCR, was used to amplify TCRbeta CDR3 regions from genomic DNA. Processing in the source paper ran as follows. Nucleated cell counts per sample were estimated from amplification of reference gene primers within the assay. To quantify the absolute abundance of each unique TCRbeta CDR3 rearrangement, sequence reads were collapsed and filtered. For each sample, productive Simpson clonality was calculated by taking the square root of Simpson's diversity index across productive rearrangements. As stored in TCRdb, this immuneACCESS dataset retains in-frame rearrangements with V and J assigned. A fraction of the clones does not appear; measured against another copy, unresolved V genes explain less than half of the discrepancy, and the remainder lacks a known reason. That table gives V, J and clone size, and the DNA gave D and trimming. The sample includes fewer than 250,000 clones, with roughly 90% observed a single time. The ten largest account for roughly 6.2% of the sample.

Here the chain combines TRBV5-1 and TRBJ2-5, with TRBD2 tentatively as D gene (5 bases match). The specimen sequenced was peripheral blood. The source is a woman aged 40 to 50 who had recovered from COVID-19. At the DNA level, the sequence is TGCGCCAGCAAGGAGGTCGGGGTGGAAACCCAGTACTTC. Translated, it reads CASKEVGVETQYF. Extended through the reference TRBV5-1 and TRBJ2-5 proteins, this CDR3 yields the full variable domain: KAGVTQTPRYLIKTRGQQVTLSCSPISGHRSVSWYQQTPGQGLQFLFEYFSETQRNKGNFPGRFSGRQFSNSRSEMNVSTLELGDSALYLCASKEVGVETQYFGPGTRLLVL.